These 11 T cell receptor beta chains share one sample of origin, sequenced in a study of CD8 T cells in ankylosing spondylitis. From the 5' RACE reads, TCRdb called clonotypes with MiXCR, one entry per CDR3 protein. The sample lists about 340,000 distinct CDR3 sequences; 14% to 15% were seen once. The specimen was blood, either unsorted or a sorted T cell fraction (not recorded which). The receptors were gathered from a male donor with ankylosing spondylitis or in good health (not recorded which).

This clonotype was detected a few times. The V call is TRBV7-7, the J call TRBJ2-3; possible D gene TRBD2, 5 bases. Germline V gives CDR1 SSHAT, CDR2 FNYEAQ (reference sequence). Trimming left V 1 base short and J 6 bases short, with 17 bases between. The CDR3 has 16 amino acids. The CDR3 spells CASSLGTGVVGDTQYF. Here the CDR3 DNA reads TGTGCCAGCAGCTTAGGGACTGGGGTGGTTGGTGATACGCAGTATTTT.

V gene TRBV3-1 combines with J gene TRBJ1-4; no clear D gene. CDR1 and CDR2 from the germline V gene are LGHDT and YNNKEL (reference sequence). This CDR3 contains 14 residues. Deletions cut 0 bases from V and 8 bases from J, with 10 bases between. Written as DNA, the CDR3 is TGTGCCAGCAGCCAAGAGCGTAAAGGGGAAAAACTGTTTTTT. Its translation: CASSQERKGEKLFF. Using reference TRBV3-1 and TRBJ1-4 for the parts outside the CDR3, the full variable domain is DTAVSQTPKYLVTQMGNDKSIKCEQNLGHDTMYWYKQDSKKFLKIMFSYNNKELIINETVPNRFSPKSPDKAHLNLHINSLELGDSAVYFCASSQERKGEKLFFGSGTQLSVL.

This chain joins TRBV14 and TRBJ2-2; D remains ambiguous. The CDR3 contains 16 residues. V was pared by 1 base and J by 5 bases, with 14 bases between. Germline-derived CDR1 and CDR2 are SGHDN and FVKESK. CDR3 loop: CASSQVYFWGTGELFF. The CDR3 nucleotides are TGTGCCAGCAGCCAAGTGTATTTTTGGGGAACCGGGGAGCTGTTTTTT.

A note on this clonotype: A much larger clone lies a single base off, so this may be a read error. The chain links TRBV5-5 to TRBJ1-1; D possibly corresponds to TRBD1 (6 bases). V lost 1 base and J 3 bases, leaving 7 bases between the germline ends. The CDR3 has 13 residues. Germline V gene sequence: CDR1 SGHKS, CDR2 YYEKEE (reference sequence). In DNA, the CDR3 is TGTGCCAGCAGCTTGCACAGGGACACTGAAGCTTTCTTT. Amino acids: CASSLHRDTEAFF.

This clonotype was picked up a small number of times. The chain employs TRBV10-3 and TRBJ1-2; tentative D call: TRBD1 (5 bases). This CDR3 spans 13 amino acids. Germline assignment: CDR1 ENHRY and CDR2 SYGVKD. Trimming pared 2 bases from V and 8 bases from J, leaving 12 bases between. This CDR3 is CAISEGQGSGYTF. The CDR3 DNA sequence: TGTGCCATCAGTGAGGGGCAGGGTAGCGGCTACACCTTC.

This clonotype was recorded at least ten times. V usage is TRBV2 and J usage is TRBJ1-4, with 7 bases matching TRBD1. The germline V gene encodes CDR1 SNHLY and CDR2 FYNNEI. Unmatched junction bases numbered 4, after V lost 5 bases and J lost 4 bases. CDR3 size: 14 residues. CDR3 sequence: CASSPGTVNEKLFF. The CDR3 DNA is TGTGCCAGCAGTCCTGGGACAGTTAATGAAAAACTGTTTTTT.

This clonotype has only a few counts. The rearrangement joins TRBV10-3 to TRBJ1-2; TRBD1 is a possible D gene (6 bases). The CDR3 is made up of 13 amino acids. Germline V gene lookup returns CDR1 ENHRY and CDR2 SYGVKD. Deletions cut 5 bases from V and 4 bases from J, with 11 bases between. The chain's CDR3 is CAISNRVLYGYTF. Written as DNA, the CDR3 is TGTGCCATCAGTAACAGGGTTCTCTATGGCTACACCTTC.

The chain is built from TRBV12-3 or TRBV12-4 and TRBJ2-5; no definite D call. Deletions cut 6 bases from V and 5 bases from J, with 10 bases between. The CDR3 is made up of 12 amino acids. The CDR3 region has the DNA TGTGCCAGCAGCCCGTTCGGGGAGACCCAGTACTTC. Amino acids: CASSPFGETQYF.

The chain recombines TRBV10-2 with TRBJ2-5; a possible D gene is TRBD2 (6 bases). V was clipped by 5 bases and J by 5 bases, with 15 bases between them. The CDR3 is 14 amino acids. Germline V gives CDR1 WSHSY, CDR2 SAAADI. The CDR3 here is CASSSEGLWETQYF. For the CDR3, the DNA is TGCGCCAGCAGTTCCGAGGGACTCTGGGAGACCCAGTACTTC.

This clonotype appeared many times. V gene TRBV5-1 combines with J gene TRBJ2-5, with D possibly TRBD1 on 7 matching bases. The germline V and J ends were trimmed by 2 bases and 5 bases, with 13 bases remaining between them. The CDR3 consists of 14 residues. CDR1 is SGHRS, CDR2 YFSETQ, per germline. This CDR3 is CASSFAQGRETQYF. CDR3 sequence (DNA): TGCGCCAGCAGCTTTGCACAGGGGAGGGAGACCCAGTACTTC. The full variable domain, rest sourced from reference TRBV5-1 and TRBJ2-5, is KAGVTQTPRYLIKTRGQQVTLSCSPISGHRSVSWYQQTPGQGLQFLFEYFSETQRNKGNFPGRFSGRQFSNSRSEMNVSTLELGDSALYLCASSFAQGRETQYFGPGTRLLVL.

This clonotype occurred a few times. The chain uses TRBV5-1 and TRBJ2-7; 7 bases align to TRBD1. With 3 bases clipped from V and 3 bases from J, the junction kept 12 bases outside the gene matches. Per the germline V gene, CDR1 is SGHRS and CDR2 is YFSETQ. This CDR3 is 16 amino acids long. DNA of the CDR3: TGCGCCAGCAGCTCGCTCGACAGGGCAGGGAACTACGAGCAGTACTTC. Residues: CASSSLDRAGNYEQYF.